The entry below gives a single T cell receptor beta chain sequence along with its context. One end of the junction does not line up with germline, which may come from a read error. The sample belongs to a study of blood T cell repertoires in COVID-19. On the study more broadly: Sources were T cells, B-cell-depleted T cells, or PBMCs; the material itself was cDNA or gDNA.

The CDR3 is 15 residues long. Looked up from germline, CDR1 is SSHAT and CDR2 is FNYEAQ (reference sequence). As originally analysed: By means of reference gene primer amplification, nucleated cell counts were estimated. Method: immunoSEQ multiplex PCR; TCRdb's copy keeps in-frame clones and lacks some. V, J and clone size are those of that table, while D and trimming were read from the DNA. This repertoire shows roughly 290,000 clones, more than 75% found once; its top ten account for about 8%. The TCR was taken from a woman in her forties or fifties who had recovered from COVID-19. This chain uses TRBV7-7 with TRBJ2-5; D may be TRBD1 (5 bases). The sample was peripheral blood. In DNA, the CDR3 is TGTGCTAGCAGCTTAGGGGCAGGGCTACAAGAGACCCAGTACTTC. This sequence encodes CASSLGAGLQETQYF. The variable domain in full, completed from reference TRBV7-7 and TRBJ2-5, reads GAGVSQSPRYKVTKRGQDVTLRCDPISSHATLYWYQQALGQGPEFLTYFNYEAQPDKSGLPSDRFSAERPEGSISTLTIQRTEQRDSAMYRCASSLGAGLQETQYFGPGTRLLVL.